This T cell receptor beta chain appears in the sequencing data of a study of human T cells and chemical hapten exposure. As for the study in general: For sensitization, 2% DPC was applied to a 2 cm by 2 cm patch of upper inner arm skin. Patch tests applied 0.01% DPC to the upper back, read at 6 days.

This clonotype was picked up many times. No antigen is known for it. V gave up 3 bases and J gave up 2 bases; unmatched junction bases: 7. The CDR3 runs to 16 residues. Germline assignment: CDR1 LGHDT and CDR2 YNNKEL (reference sequence). Via MiXCR, TCRdb re-called the RACE reads, giving one row per CDR3 protein. Seen here are around 60,000 distinct CDR3 sequences, roughly 6.7% observed once, and the top ten hold approximately 1.7%. The time point denotes: pre-sensitization, week 0. Treatment described: therapeutic diphenylcyclopropenone sensitization with weekly scalp DPC. Study-wide points: The presence of alopecia in the donors means their immune response may differ from healthy people's. PT1 expanded TCR numbers tracked positively with patch test score.

Sequences were derived from whole blood, sampled in connection with sensitization to the hapten diphenylcyclopropenone (DPC). This receptor was identified in a woman aged 25-40 years with alopecia areata. Some clones in this sample may be carry-over from other donors' samples. The chain uses TRBV3-1 and TRBJ2-3; 8 bases map to TRBD1. The CDR3 nucleotides read TGTGCCAGCAGCCACTCGGGGACAGGAGACACAGATACGCAGTATTTT. Protein product: CASSHSGTGDTDTQYF.